The clone carrying this T cell receptor beta chain was found many times. Indicated time point: newly diagnosed GD, antithyroid drugs for less than 3 months. After RNA was extracted from PBMCs, the TCR library was made from it. The CDR3 has 14 amino acids. The germline gives CDR1 SGHNT, CDR2 YENEEA. Between the trimmed V and J ends, which lost 5 bases and 0 bases, there was a span of 11 bases. The sample originates from a study of regulatory T cells in long-lasting Graves disease. Sequencing libraries for TCR beta were prepared with iRepertoire HTBI primers and Arm-PCR of CDR3 regions. TCRdb passed the multiplex PCR reads through MiXCR, listing each CDR3 protein once. The sample consists of about 560,000 distinct CDR3 sequences, around 16% of them appearing once. This sample also appeared in a second study, on T cells in Graves' hyperthyroidism and ophthalmopathy.

This TCR came from a young man with Graves disease. The sequenced sample was peripheral blood mononuclear cells (PBMCs), obtained at new diagnosis, from a patient treated with antithyroid drugs. The V call is TRBV11-3, the J call TRBJ2-7; weak D call: TRBD2 (6 bases). The CDR3 DNA follows: TGTGCCAGCAGCCGGGCGGGGACCTCCTACGAGCAGTACTTC. Translated, it gives CASSRAGTSYEQYF.